The 18 T cell receptor beta chains given below trace back to one sample, sequenced in a study of glioma-infiltrating T cells after dendritic cell vaccination. Repertoires were generated with immunoSEQ multiplex PCR, while TCRdb's copy carries only in-frame clones and drops some. The sample has about 110,000 clones, about 90% seen once. Time point described: after dendritic cell vaccination, including at tumor progression/relapse. Here the sequenced sample was blood, taken after dendritic cell vaccination. These receptors were obtained from a human donor with glioblastoma.

The chain carries TRBV5-1 and TRBJ2-3; D remains ambiguous. The V gene's germline CDR1 is SGHRS and CDR2 YFSETQ. There are 13 residues in the CDR3. V was clipped by 1 base and J by 1 base, with 4 bases between them. CDR3 nucleotide sequence: TGCGCCAGCAGCTTGTCCGGCACAGATACGCAGTATTTT. Residues: CASSLSGTDTQYF.

The V call is TRBV6-1, the J call TRBJ1-2, with 11 bases matching TRBD1. J gave up 11 bases and V 6 bases, and 11 bases lay outside the gene matches. The germline gives CDR1 MNHNS, CDR2 SASEGT. The CDR3 totals 14 residues. The CDR3 coding sequence is TGTGCCAGCAGAGCCGGGACAGGGGGGTTTTTATACACCTTC. This sequence encodes CASRAGTGGFLYTF.

This clone was detected only once. CDR3 sequence reads: CAWTPRPGGGAGSIQYF. CDR3 coding DNA: TGTGCCTGGACTCCGCGACCGGGTGGGGGGGCTGGGAGCATTCAGTACTTC. The chain couples TRBV30 to TRBJ2-4, with D perhaps TRBD2 (7 bases). V lost 4 bases to trimming and J lost 9 bases, with 28 bases between them. The germline V gene encodes CDR1 GTSNPN and CDR2 SVGIG (reference sequence). CDR3 size: 17 residues.

The chain combines TRBV5-4 with TRBJ2-1; tentatively, D is TRBD2 (6 bases). Germline values: CDR1 SGHNT, CDR2 YYREEE (reference sequence). Trimming shortened V by 0 bases and J by 6 bases, and 19 bases separated the two germline ends. There are 17 residues in the CDR3. The chain's CDR3 is CASSLGRVTSSRNEQFF. CDR3 bases: TGTGCCAGCAGCTTGGGGCGGGTGACTAGTTCCCGCAATGAGCAGTTCTTC.

The chain recombines TRBV25-1 with TRBJ1-2; D not resolved. CDR3 size: 15 residues. Germline CDR1 reads MGHDK; CDR2 reads SYGVNS. The V and J ends lost 7 bases and 0 bases respectively, with 15 bases between them. As DNA, the CDR3 is TGTGCCAGCAAAGATTCGGCAGCGCCTAACTATGGCTACACCTTC. This codes for CASKDSAAPNYGYTF.

The V call is TRBV19, the J call TRBJ1-3, with unresolved D. Germline V CDR1 and CDR2: LNHDA, SQIVND (reference sequence). CDR3 size: 14 residues. V was cut by 2 bases and J by 2 bases, with 7 bases left in between. The CDR3 nucleotides read TGTGCCAGTAGTATAACCGGGACTGGAAACACCATATATTTT. Amino acid sequence: CASSITGTGNTIYF.

This chain links TRBV6-1 with TRBJ2-1; 7 bases fit TRBD2. Germline CDR1 and CDR2: MNHNS and SASEGT. V shed 5 bases and J 8 bases; nucleotides not matched to a gene: 9. The CDR3 contains 14 residues. CDR3 sequence (DNA): TGTGCCAGCAGTACCACGAGGGAGGGCGATGAGCAGTTCTTC. Residues: CASSTTREGDEQFF.

This chain joins TRBV11-2 and TRBJ1-3; D might be TRBD1 (5 bases). In germline, CDR1 is SGHAT, CDR2 FQNNGV. Trimming took off 7 bases at V and 4 bases at J, with 17 bases between the two ends. The CDR3 is 15 amino acids. CDR3 nucleotides: TGTGCCAGCACCCTACCGGGGGGAAGAGGAAACACCATATATTTT. It yields the protein CASTLPGGRGNTIYF.

The chain is built from TRBV2 and TRBJ2-7, with 7 bases lining up with TRBD2. The CDR3 spans 14 residues. The V segment lost 1 base and the J segment 5 bases; nucleotides outside the gene matches: 5. Germline V gene data show CDR1 as SNHLY and CDR2 as FYNNEI. The CDR3 sequence is CASSEGAGRHEQYF. The CDR3 DNA sequence: TGTGCCAGCAGTGAAGGAGCGGGGCGGCACGAGCAGTACTTC.

The genes are TRBV12-5 and TRBJ2-5, with TRBD1 identical over 9 bases. V shed 6 bases and J 5 bases; nucleotides not matched to a gene: 7. There are 14 residues in the CDR3. Per germline, CDR1 LGHNT and CDR2 FRNRAP. DNA for the CDR3: TGTGCTAGTGGGTCCGGACAGGGGTCGGAGACCCAGTACTTC. Its protein is CASGSGQGSETQYF.

The rearrangement joins TRBV18 to TRBJ2-1; 9 bases fit TRBD1. The V segment lost 4 bases and the J segment 6 bases; nucleotides outside the gene matches: 10. This CDR3 is 16 amino acids long. Germline V CDR1 and CDR2: KGHSH, LQKENI. CDR3 nucleotide sequence: TGTGCCAGCTCACTCGTTATTGGGACAGGGTTCAATGAGCAGTTCTTC. As protein: CASSLVIGTGFNEQFF.

The J gene is TRBJ2-1, the V gene TRBV5-1; D possibly corresponds to TRBD2 (6 bases). The V end lost 1 base, the J end lost 2 bases, and 10 bases lay between the germline ends. The CDR3 spans 15 residues. CDR1 is SGHRS and CDR2 is YFSETQ in the germline V gene. In DNA form, the CDR3 reads TGCGCCAGCAGCTTGTCACGCGGGACCTACAATGAGCAGTTCTTC. Protein: CASSLSRGTYNEQFF. Full variable domain (missing parts from reference TRBV5-1 and TRBJ2-1): KAGVTQTPRYLIKTRGQQVTLSCSPISGHRSVSWYQQTPGQGLQFLFEYFSETQRNKGNFPGRFSGRQFSNSRSEMNVSTLELGDSALYLCASSLSRGTYNEQFFGPGTRLTVL.

The rearrangement links TRBV7-9 to TRBJ2-5; 10 bases align to TRBD2. V lost 0 bases, J lost 4 bases, and 11 bases stayed unmatched. The CDR3 is 18 amino acids. In germline, CDR1 is SEHNR, CDR2 FQNEAQ (reference sequence). The CDR3: CASSLATVASGRRETQYF. Here the CDR3 DNA reads TGTGCCAGCAGCTTAGCCACGGTGGCTAGCGGGAGAAGAGAGACCCAGTACTTC.

This chain joins TRBV6-1 and TRBJ2-6; no clear D. Germline V gene lookup returns CDR1 MNHNS and CDR2 SASEGT. The CDR3 totals 15 residues. Trimming left V 4 bases short and J 0 bases short, with 7 bases between. The DNA of the CDR3 is TGTGCCAGCAGTGCGCGGTACTCTGGGGCCAACGTCCTGACTTTC. This encodes CASSARYSGANVLTF.

This CDR3 is CASSASRTGGLGYTF. DNA for the CDR3: TGTGCCAGCAGTGCGTCCCGGACAGGGGGCTTAGGCTACACCTTC. The chain has TRBV6-5 and TRBJ1-2; 11 bases are shared with TRBD1. V lost 5 bases to trimming and J lost 8 bases; unmatched junction nucleotides: 10. The CDR3 runs to 15 residues. Germline lookup yields CDR1 MNHEY and CDR2 SVGAGI.

This sequence joins TRBV6-6 and TRBJ1-5; a weak D match, TRBD1 (5 bases). CDR3 length equals 15 residues. Trimming stripped 0 bases from V and 5 bases from J, with 11 bases between. Germline CDR1 and CDR2: MNHNY and SVGAGI (reference sequence). The CDR3: CASSYSRAGDQPQHF. CDR3 DNA: TGTGCCAGCAGTTACTCGCGCGCGGGGGATCAGCCCCAGCATTTT.

This clone was detected once. J is TRBJ2-2 and V is TRBV19; 9 bases are shared with TRBD1. The CDR3 has 15 residues. Losses at the gene ends were 7 bases for V and 1 base for J; bases not matched to a gene: 4. Germline V gives CDR1 LNHDA, CDR2 SQIVND (reference sequence). The CDR3, as DNA: TGTGCCAGTAAGACGGGACAGGGGAACACCGGGGAGCTGTTTTTT. Encoded protein: CASKTGQGNTGELFF.

This rearrangement joins TRBV29-1 to TRBJ2-7, with a weak D call TRBD1 (6 bases). Germline V lookup: CDR1 SQVTM, CDR2 ANQGSEA. The length of the CDR3 is 12 residues. V was trimmed by 4 bases and J by 6 bases, leaving 13 bases between them. The CDR3 DNA reads TGCAGCGTTGGGCGCTACAGGGCCGAGCAGTACTTC. This codes for CSVGRYRAEQYF.